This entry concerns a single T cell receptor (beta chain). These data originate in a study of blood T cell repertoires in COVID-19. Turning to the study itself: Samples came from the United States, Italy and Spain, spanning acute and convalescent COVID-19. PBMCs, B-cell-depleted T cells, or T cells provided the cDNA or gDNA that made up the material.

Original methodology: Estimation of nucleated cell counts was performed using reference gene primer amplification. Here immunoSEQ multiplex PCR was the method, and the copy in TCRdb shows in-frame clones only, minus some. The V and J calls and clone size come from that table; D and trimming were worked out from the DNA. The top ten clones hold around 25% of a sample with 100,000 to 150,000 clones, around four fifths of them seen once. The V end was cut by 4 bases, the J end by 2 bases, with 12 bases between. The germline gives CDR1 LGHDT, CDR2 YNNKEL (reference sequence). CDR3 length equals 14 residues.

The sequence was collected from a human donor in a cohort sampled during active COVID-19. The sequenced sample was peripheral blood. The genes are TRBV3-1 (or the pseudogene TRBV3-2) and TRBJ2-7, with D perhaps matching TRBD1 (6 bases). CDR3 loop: CASSRATGTYEQYF. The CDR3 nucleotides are TGTGCCAGCAGCCGAGCGACAGGAACCTACGAGCAGTACTTC.